These T cell receptor beta chains were read from a single sample in a study of radiotherapy plus CTLA-4 blockade in lung cancer. Sequenced by immunoSEQ multiplex PCR; TCRdb stores in-frame clones only, minus some. The table lists tens of thousands of clones, about four fifths of them singletons, with 8.5% in the top ten. Source: peripheral blood, taken from a patient treated with radiotherapy plus ipilimumab. These receptors all stem from a human donor with non-small cell lung cancer who had a complete response to radiotherapy plus ipilimumab. CDR3s include the opening cysteine and the closing phenylalanine or tryptophan. D genes are given only for firm matches. Some rows have no size entry. The others give once, few or many, or a class for an expanded clone.

v_gene	j_gene	abundance	d_gene	len	CDR3aa	CDR3nt
TRBV5-1	TRBJ1-2	.	TRBD1	15	CASSALRGQGYGYTF	TGCGCCAGCAGCGCACTCAGGGGGCAGGGGTATGGCTACACCTTC
TRBV30	TRBJ2-5	.	.	13	CAWSVGGRETQYF	TGTGCCTGGAGTGTGGGGGGAAGGGAGACCCAGTACTTC
TRBV6-5	TRBJ1-1	.	.	15	CASSYSRQMNTEAFF	TGTGCCAGCAGTTACTCGCGACAGATGAACACTGAAGCTTTCTTT
TRBV9	TRBJ2-3	.	.	15	CASSVVGGTTDTQYF	TGTGCCAGCAGCGTAGTCGGAGGAACCACAGATACGCAGTATTTT
TRBV6-5	TRBJ1-1	.	.	11	CACSGNTEAFF	TGTGCCTGTTCGGGGAACACTGAAGCTTTCTTT
TRBV6-5	TRBJ1-1	once	TRBD1	14	CASIRDRVGTEAFF	TGTGCCAGCATTCGGGACAGGGTGGGCACTGAAGCTTTCTTT
TRBV12-5	TRBJ1-3	.	.	12	CASGPEGNTIYF	TGTGCTAGTGGCCCCGAGGGAAACACCATATATTTT
TRBV6-1	TRBJ1-1	once	TRBD1	15	CASSLTGGREDEAFF	TGTGCCAGCAGTCTGACAGGGGGCCGAGAAGATGAAGCTTTCTTT
TRBV18	TRBJ2-3	once	TRBD2	13	CATLGGRTDTQYF	TGTGCCACCCTGGGAGGGCGAACAGATACGCAGTATTTT
TRBV5-6	TRBJ1-4	few	.	14	CASSLNVYYEKLFF	TGTGCCAGCAGCTTGAACGTCTACTATGAAAAACTGTTTTTT
TRBV11-2	TRBJ2-2	.	TRBD1	15	CASSSGQGAAGELFF	TGTGCCAGCAGCTCGGGACAGGGGGCGGCCGGGGAGCTGTTTTTT
TRBV11-2	TRBJ2-5	.	TRBD2	15	CASRAPSGVQETQYF	TGTGCCAGCAGGGCCCCTAGCGGGGTTCAAGAGACCCAGTACTTC
TRBV4-1	TRBJ1-2	.	TRBD1	19	CASSQGASRDRGPYYGYTF	TGCGCCAGCAGCCAAGGGGCGTCCCGGGACAGGGGCCCCTACTATGGCTACACCTTC
TRBV7-9	TRBJ2-2	.	TRBD2	16	CASSVGLAGGPGELFF	TGTGCCAGCAGCGTGGGACTAGCGGGAGGGCCCGGGGAGCTGTTTTTT
TRBV7-8	TRBJ1-1	.	TRBD1	15	CASSLAEQGASEAFF	TGTGCCAGCAGCTTAGCGGAGCAGGGGGCATCTGAAGCTTTCTTT
TRBV12-1	TRBJ2-5	.	.	18	CARPSPGLAGPNQETQYF	TGTGCCAGACCCTCTCCGGGACTAGCGGGACCTAACCAAGAGACCCAGTACTTC
TRBV5-1	TRBJ1-3	.	TRBD1	15	CASSWSGTAGNTIYF	TGCGCCAGCAGCTGGTCCGGGACAGCTGGAAACACCATATATTTT
TRBV7-2	TRBJ1-5	.	TRBD1	14	CASSLRQGGQPQHF	TGTGCCAGCAGCCTCCGACAGGGCGGTCAGCCCCAGCATTTT
TRBV2	TRBJ2-1	.	.	13	CASRTHLNNEQFF	TGTGCCAGCCGGACTCACCTCAACAATGAGCAGTTCTTC
TRBV5-4	TRBJ1-2	.	TRBD1	13	CASSLNRGRGYTF	TGTGCCAGCAGCTTGAACAGGGGGCGAGGCTACACCTTC
TRBV7-2	TRBJ2-1	.	.	11	CASSYQNEQFF	TGTGCCAGCAGCTATCAGAATGAGCAGTTCTTC
TRBV7-9	TRBJ1-1	.	TRBD1	15	CASSLEETGGTEAFF	TGTGCCAGCAGCTTGGAGGAGACAGGGGGCACTGAAGCTTTCTTT
TRBV25-1	TRBJ2-1	.	.	13	CASSEDSYNEQFF	TGTGCCAGCAGTGAGGACAGTTACAATGAGCAGTTCTTC
TRBV6-5	TRBJ2-2	.	.	12	CASRAQPGELFF	TGTGCCAGCAGAGCACAGCCCGGGGAGCTGTTTTTT
TRBV10-3	TRBJ2-1	once	TRBD2	15	CAIRGGLSSYNEQFF	TGTGCCATCAGGGGGGGGTTGAGCTCCTACAATGAGCAGTTCTTC
TRBV18	TRBJ2-6	.	TRBD1	16	CASSPGQTSGANVLTF	TGTGCCAGCTCACCGGGACAGACCTCTGGGGCCAACGTCCTGACTTTC
TRBV2	TRBJ1-2	.	.	13	CASRARSSSGYTF	TGTGCCAGCAGGGCGAGGAGCTCCAGTGGCTACACCTTC
TRBV10-1	TRBJ1-5	.	.	13	CASSEQLNQPQHF	TGCGCCAGCAGTGAGCAATTGAATCAGCCCCAGCATTTT
TRBV9	TRBJ1-1	.	TRBD1	16	CASSAGTGGKNTEAFF	TGTGCCAGCAGCGCGGGGACAGGGGGGAAGAACACTGAAGCTTTCTTT
TRBV10-3	TRBJ2-1	once	TRBD2	16	CAISGLAGGANNEQFF	TGTGCCATCAGTGGTTTAGCGGGGGGCGCCAACAATGAGCAGTTCTTC
TRBV7-8	TRBJ2-5	.	TRBD2	17	CASSLGLAGGPGETQYF	TGTGCCAGCAGCTTAGGGCTAGCGGGGGGCCCCGGAGAGACCCAGTACTTC
TRBV4-1	TRBJ2-5	.	TRBD2	15	CASSPGLAGGETQYF	TGCGCCAGCAGCCCTGGACTAGCGGGAGGGGAGACCCAGTACTTC
TRBV7-9	TRBJ2-1	few	.	17	CASSDKSDIRSYNEQFF	TGTGCCAGCAGCGACAAGTCCGACATTCGCTCCTACAATGAGCAGTTCTTC
TRBV7-2	TRBJ2-5	.	.	14	CASSSHGGGETQYF	TGTGCCAGCAGCTCTCATGGGGGCGGAGAGACCCAGTACTTC
TRBV6-6	TRBJ2-2	.	.	15	CASKTSGEATGELFF	TGTGCCAGCAAAACCTCAGGGGAAGCGACCGGGGAGCTGTTTTTT
TRBV29-1	TRBJ2-1	.	.	11	CSVGVAVEQFF	TGCAGCGTTGGCGTAGCGGTTGAGCAGTTCTTC
TRBV7-2	TRBJ1-2	few	.	13	CASVQGANYGYTF	TGTGCCAGCGTACAGGGCGCTAACTATGGCTACACCTTC
TRBV7-2	TRBJ2-1	few	TRBD2	14	CASKGGGARNEQFF	TGTGCCAGTAAGGGCGGGGGGGCTCGGAATGAGCAGTTCTTC
TRBV30	TRBJ1-2	.	TRBD1	13	CAWRDDRVDGYTF	TGTGCCTGGAGAGATGACAGGGTTGATGGCTACACCTTC
TRBV9	TRBJ2-1	few	.	15	CASSVGGFLGVEQFF	TGTGCCAGCAGCGTAGGTGGGTTTCTAGGGGTTGAGCAGTTCTTC
TRBV19	TRBJ1-2	.	TRBD1	12	CASGTGNYGYTF	TGTGCCAGTGGGACAGGGAACTATGGCTACACCTTC
TRBV12-2	TRBJ2-3	.	.	15	CASRSMGQGADTQYF	TGTGCAAGTCGCTCAATGGGACAGGGGGCAGATACGCAGTATTTT
TRBV7-9	TRBJ1-1	few	.	14	CASSLVSEFTEAFF	TGTGCCAGCAGCTTAGTTTCAGAATTCACTGAAGCTTTCTTT
TRBV28	TRBJ1-2	.	.	13	CASFVGTNYGYTF	TGTGCCAGCTTTGTTGGGACAAACTATGGCTACACCTTC
TRBV9	TRBJ1-2	.	TRBD1	14	CASSAYRGDYGYTF	TGTGCCAGCAGCGCTTACAGGGGGGACTATGGCTACACCTTC
TRBV5-4	TRBJ1-4	.	TRBD1	16	CASSPGTGGAGEKLFF	TGTGCCAGCAGCCCTGGGACAGGGGGCGCGGGGGAAAAACTGTTTTTT
TRBV5-6	TRBJ1-2	.	.	14	CASSLSGFTYGYTF	TGTGCCAGCAGCTTGTCAGGGTTTACCTATGGCTACACCTTC
TRBV7-9	TRBJ1-1	.	TRBD1	15	CASSLEGARNTEAFF	TGTGCCAGCAGCTTGGAGGGGGCGCGAAACACTGAAGCTTTCTTT
TRBV19	TRBJ1-5	once	TRBD1	15	CASSPDRVYGQPQHF	TGTGCCAGTAGTCCCGACAGGGTTTATGGTCAGCCCCAGCATTTT
TRBV4-1	TRBJ1-2	.	.	12	CASSQGTIPKSF	TGCGCCAGCAGCCAAGGGACTATCCCCAAGTCCTTC
TRBV5-5	TRBJ1-2	.	.	12	CASSLAFYGYTF	TGTGCCAGCAGCCTGGCCTTCTATGGCTACACCTTC
TRBV19	TRBJ2-5	.	TRBD2	16	CASSMMGAGAQETQYF	TGTGCCAGTAGTATGATGGGAGCGGGAGCTCAAGAGACCCAGTACTTC